Described below is a single T cell receptor beta chain sequence and its context. The data originate from a study of shared clonotypes between healthy human individuals. With 3 bases removed from V and 4 bases from J, the gap between germline ends came to 9 bases. Per germline, CDR1 MNHNS and CDR2 SASEGT. The CDR3 totals 14 residues. The table came from immunoSEQ multiplex PCR; TCRdb's copy has only in-frame clones and leaves some out. The sample gives 850,000 to 1,100,000 clones, approximately 77% of which show up once; about 0.94% is in the top ten. This sequence was found in a man between 18 and 35 years old in good health. Some clones in this sample may be carry-over from other donors' samples. The sequencing sample was made of memory CD4+ T cells from PBMCs. Subset defined: CD45RA-negative fraction. The gene calls are TRBV6-1 and TRBJ2-2, with D possibly matching TRBD2 (5 bases). CDR3 protein: CASSEGSGTGELFF. CDR3 coding DNA: TGTGCCAGCAGTGAGGGCAGCGGCACCGGGGAGCTGTTTTTT.